This entry lists 16 T cell receptor beta chains sequenced from one sample in a study of blood T cell repertoires in COVID-19. Profiling relied on immunoSEQ multiplex PCR, and the TCRdb table lists in-frame clones only, not all of them. The top ten hold under 9.5% of the sample, which has around 60,000 clones, 85% to 90% seen once. Material for sequencing was peripheral blood. The origin of the receptors is a human donor with active COVID-19. The donor label of this sample is uncertain.

The rearrangement joins TRBV28 to TRBJ1-6, with D unclear. With 2 bases removed from V and 4 bases from J, the gap between germline ends came to 9 bases. In germline, CDR1 is MDHEN, CDR2 SYDVKM. This CDR3 spans 15 amino acids. The CDR3 sequence: CASSLRNSYNSPLHF. In DNA form, the CDR3 reads TGTGCCAGCAGTTTAAGGAACAGTTATAATTCACCCCTCCACTTT.

CDR3 region: CASSPLFLAGGPGDSTDTQYF. CDR3 in DNA: TGTGCCAGCTCACCACTCTTCTTAGCGGGAGGGCCGGGAGATTCCACAGATACGCAGTATTTT. The chain combines TRBV18 with TRBJ2-3, with 11 positions matching TRBD2. The CDR3 spans 21 residues. With V trimmed by 1 base and J by 2 bases, 17 bases remained unmatched. Germline CDR1 KGHSH, CDR2 LQKENI. Drawing the rest from reference TRBV18 and TRBJ2-3, the complete variable domain is NAGVMQNPRHLVRRRGQEARLRCSPMKGHSHVYWYRQLPEEGLKFMVYLQKENIIDESGMPKERFSAEFPKEGPSILRIQQVVRGDSAAYFCASSPLFLAGGPGDSTDTQYFGPGTRLTVL.

This clone has just a few counts. The rearrangement joins TRBV5-1 to TRBJ2-2, with 14 bases matching TRBD2. This CDR3 has 17 amino acids. The ends lost 6 bases at V and 7 bases at J; junction bases unmatched: 11. Germline assignment: CDR1 SGHRS and CDR2 YFSETQ. DNA for the CDR3: TGCGCCAGCAAAATAAGGCCGGGACTAGCGGGGGACGGGGAGCTGTTTTTT. Amino acids: CASKIRPGLAGDGELFF.

This chain connects TRBV4-1 to TRBJ2-5, with 9 bases that match TRBD1. The CDR3 is 19 residues long. V lost 6 bases to trimming and J lost 3 bases; unmatched junction nucleotides: 20. Germline V CDR1 and CDR2: MGHRA, YSYEKL. CDR3 sequence: CASSAEWTNRDRAKETQYF. DNA for the CDR3: TGCGCCAGCAGTGCGGAGTGGACCAACCGGGACAGGGCCAAAGAGACCCAGTACTTC.

The chain carries TRBV7-8 and TRBJ1-5, with D possibly TRBD1 on 6 matching bases. This CDR3 has 16 amino acids. Trimming took off 5 bases at V and 1 base at J, with 15 bases between the two ends. Germline CDR1 and CDR2: SGHVS and FQNEAQ. The CDR3 region is CASSQLGTRSNQPQHF. CDR3 DNA sequence: TGTGCCAGCAGCCAACTGGGGACAAGAAGCAATCAGCCCCAGCATTTT.

J is TRBJ2-5 and V is TRBV3-1 (or the pseudogene TRBV3-2), with D possibly TRBD2 on 5 matching bases. This CDR3 contains 15 residues. CDR1 LGHDT and CDR2 YNNKEL come from the germline V gene (reference sequence). V gave up 0 bases and J gave up 5 bases, with 13 bases separating them. CDR3 bases: TGTGCCAGCAGCCAAGAAAATAGCGAGTGGGAGACCCAGTACTTC. Amino acids: CASSQENSEWETQYF.

V is TRBV27 and J is TRBJ2-7; D unclear. Between the trimmed V and J ends, which lost 8 bases and 2 bases, there was a span of 10 bases. The CDR3 runs to 12 residues. Germline V CDR1 and CDR2: MNHEY, SMNVEV (reference sequence). In DNA form, the CDR3 reads TGTGCCAGCGCTTTAAGCGCCTACGAGCAGTACTTC. It is translated as CASALSAYEQYF.

The rearrangement joins TRBV6-5 to TRBJ2-2, with unresolved D. Germline CDR1 is MNHEY and CDR2 is SVGAGI. The CDR3 totals 12 residues. The V end lost 9 bases, the J end lost 5 bases, and 10 bases lay between the germline ends. CDR3 loop: CASTEITGELFF. The CDR3 DNA is TGTGCCAGTACAGAAATTACCGGGGAGCTGTTTTTT.

This clone was recorded only once. The rearrangement links TRBV7-3 to TRBJ2-7, with D possibly TRBD1 on 6 matching bases. With 3 bases removed from V and 0 bases from J, the gap between germline ends came to 6 bases. The CDR3 length is 13 residues. Germline CDR1 is SGHTA and CDR2 is FQGTGA. The CDR3 bases are TGTGCCAGCAGCTTGGACAGCTCCTACGAGCAGTACTTC. Translating it yields CASSLDSSYEQYF.

V and J are TRBV30 and TRBJ1-1; 8 positions match TRBD1. This CDR3 has 14 amino acids. With 3 bases clipped from V and 6 bases from J, the junction kept 9 bases outside the gene matches. The V gene's germline CDR1 is GTSNPN and CDR2 SVGIG (reference sequence). CDR3 DNA sequence: TGTGCCTGGAGGCAGACAGGGGTTGGCGCTGAAGCTTTCTTT. Translation: CAWRQTGVGAEAFF.

This clone was counted a few times. This chain connects TRBV6-5 to TRBJ2-7, with D perhaps matching TRBD1 (5 bases). Germline CDR1 MNHEY, CDR2 SVGAGI. CDR3 length equals 15 residues. V was clipped by 2 bases and J by 2 bases, with 13 bases between them. The CDR3 nucleotides read TGTGCCAGCAGTTACGACAGTTCCCCCACCTACGAGCAGTACTTC. It specifies CASSYDSSPTYEQYF.

This chain joins TRBV28 and TRBJ1-1; maybe TRBD1 (5 bases). CDR1 is MDHEN, CDR2 SYDVKM, per germline. Trimming shortened V by 2 bases and J by 5 bases, and 15 bases separated the two germline ends. The CDR3 spans 15 residues. CDR3 DNA: TGTGCCAGCAGTTTAAGTCCAGGGTGGGGTACTGAAGCTTTCTTT. Translated: CASSLSPGWGTEAFF. Variable domain in full (rest from reference TRBV28 and TRBJ1-1): DVKVTQSSRYLVKRTGEKVFLECVQDMDHENMFWYRQDPGLGLRLIYFSYDVKMKEKGDIPEGYSVSREKKERFSLILESASTNQTSMYLCASSLSPGWGTEAFFGQGTRLTVV.

V and J are TRBV4-2 and TRBJ2-7; TRBD1 aligns across 9 bases. V was pared by 4 bases and J by 3 bases, with 10 bases of the junction left unmatched. This CDR3 spans 16 amino acids. Looked up from germline, CDR1 is LGHNA and CDR2 is YNFKEQ. The CDR3 DNA reads TGTGCCAGCAGCCCCAACAGGGGGCGCGAGAACTACGAGCAGTACTTC. It encodes CASSPNRGRENYEQYF.

CDR3 bases: TGCGCCAGTGGGCACAGGGAGGGGGAAAGTTCACCCCTCCACTTT. Its translation is CASGHREGESSPLHF. The chain joins TRBV4-3 to TRBJ1-6; TRBD1 is a possible D gene (6 bases). CDR1 and CDR2 (germline): LGHNA, YSLEER. This CDR3 has 15 residues. The germline V and J ends were trimmed by 9 bases and 9 bases, with 21 bases remaining between them.

In the case of this clone: It is unclear where the CDR3 begins or ends on the DNA, so no DNA is shown, and the CDR3 is as TCRdb lists it. This chain uses TRBV10-1 with TRBJ1-1. Including both end residues, the CDR3 is 14 amino acids long. Per the germline V gene, CDR1 is WNHNN and CDR2 is SYGVQD (reference sequence). The CDR3 is CASSSSERVSEAFF.

This rearrangement joins TRBV7-2 to TRBJ2-1; 9 nucleotides match TRBD2. The CDR3 loop spans 14 amino acids. Germline V gene data show CDR1 as SGHTA and CDR2 as FQGNSA. Trimming removed 0 bases from V and 8 bases from J; junction bases left unmatched: 2. CDR3 coding DNA: TGTGCCAGCAGCTTAGCGGGCGGGGGGGATGAGCAGTTCTTC. Encoded protein: CASSLAGGGDEQFF.